This T cell receptor beta chain was identified during a study of control samples from healthy donors and cancer patients (dated by TCRdb to 2018 to 2021). Library prep was done by the immunoSEQ multiplex PCR assay. The clones in this table, taken by TCRdb from immuneACCESS, are in-frame only. Not every clone is retained; where verified, under half of the shortfall comes from an unresolved V gene, and the cause of the rest is unknown. This sample holds approximately 98,000 clones; approximately 84% were observed only once. Of the sample, 6% to 8% falls within the top ten clones. V is clipped by 1 base and J by 2 bases, and the sequence between their germline boundaries is 14 bases long. The CDR3 spans 16 residues, from the cysteine through the phenylalanine. Only the CDR3 region is kept as DNA, spanning 48 bases read in frame from base 1. The germline V gene (reference sequence) specifies SEHNR as CDR1 and FQNEAQ as CDR2.

Details on this clone: Its binding antigen is unknown. Per-base qualities were not stored, and no clone one base away is much larger.

The receptor comes from a man aged 18 to 30 in good health. This chain joins TRBV7-9 to TRBJ1-2; possibly the D gene is TRBD1, per 5 matching bases. The sequencing input was blood. The CDR3 protein is CASSLGSGRSNYGYTF. The base sequence is TGTGCCAGCAGCTTAGGATCGGGACGGTCCAACTATGGCTACACCTTC.